The source of this TCR beta chain is a study of cytomegalovirus exposure and HLA in healthy donors. About this clone itself: The antigen is not known.

The CDR3 is 14 amino acids. J was trimmed by 6 bases and V by 3 bases; bases with no gene match: 10. Germline values: CDR1 GTSNPN, CDR2 SVGIG (reference sequence). PCR primers comprised 60 Vbeta and 13 Jbeta primers. The protocol was immunoSEQ multiplex PCR, while the TCRdb copy is restricted to in-frame clones and leaves out a portion. This sample's clone table lists some 72,000 clones. Study results and limitations: Other equally common chains were less clonally expanded than HLA-associated TCR beta chains, a later analysis showed. The listing of some 170 TCR beta chains classed them as cytomegalovirus-associated. Presence/absence analyses treated sequencing depth as roughly uniform across donors.

This TCR was sampled from a man in his forties or fifties in good health and CMV-seronegative. The sample taken for sequencing was PBMCs. This chain joins TRBV30 and TRBJ1-2, with TRBD1 identical over 7 bases. The CDR3 DNA is TGTGCCTGGAGGAAAAAGGGGACAGTCCATGGCTACACCTTC. Its translation: CAWRKKGTVHGYTF. Full variable domain (rest looked up from reference TRBV30 and TRBJ1-2): SQTIHQWPATLVQPVGSPLSLECTVEGTSNPNLYWYRQAAGRGLQLLFYSVGIGQISSEVPQNLSASRPQDRQFILSSKKLLLSDSGFYLCAWRKKGTVHGYTFGSGTRLTVV.